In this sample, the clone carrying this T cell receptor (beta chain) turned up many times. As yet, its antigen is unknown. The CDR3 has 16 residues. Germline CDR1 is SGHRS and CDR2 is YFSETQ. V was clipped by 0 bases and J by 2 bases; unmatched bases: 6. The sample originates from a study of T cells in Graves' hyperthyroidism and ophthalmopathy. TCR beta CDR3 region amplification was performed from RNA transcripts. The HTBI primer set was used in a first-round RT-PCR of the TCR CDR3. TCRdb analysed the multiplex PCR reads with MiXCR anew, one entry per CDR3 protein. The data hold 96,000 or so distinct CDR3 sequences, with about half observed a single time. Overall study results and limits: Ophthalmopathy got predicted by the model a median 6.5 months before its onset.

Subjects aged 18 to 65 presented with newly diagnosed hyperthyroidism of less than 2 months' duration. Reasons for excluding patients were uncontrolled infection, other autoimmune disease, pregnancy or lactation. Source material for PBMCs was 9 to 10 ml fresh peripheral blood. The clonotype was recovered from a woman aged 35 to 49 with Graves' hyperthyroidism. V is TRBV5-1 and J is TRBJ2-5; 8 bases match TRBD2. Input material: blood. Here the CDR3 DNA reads TGCGCCAGCAGCTTGGCTGGTAGCGGGAAGCAAGAGACCCAGTACTTC. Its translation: CASSLAGSGKQETQYF.